The T cell receptor beta chain under discussion was sequenced for a study of T cell responses to AZD1222 COVID-19 vaccine. Sequencing used immunoSEQ multiplex PCR; TCRdb keeps in-frame clones, though not all of them. The sample records around 130,000 clones, 91% being singletons. J gave up 3 bases and V 5 bases, and 7 bases lay outside the gene matches. The germline V gene encodes CDR1 SGHTA and CDR2 FQGNSA. This CDR3 is built from 14 residues. This chain uses TRBV7-2 with TRBJ2-7, with 7 bases identical to TRBD2. This receptor was taken from an adult who received the MenACWY meningococcal vaccine as a control. The starting material was peripheral blood, obtained 28 days after the second dose of the MenACWY control vaccine. The CDR3 nucleotides are TGTGCCAGCAGCGGCACCGGGACTAACTACGAGCAGTACTTC. Protein: CASSGTGTNYEQYF.